This TCR beta chain was found in a study of T cells in Graves' hyperthyroidism and ophthalmopathy. It was RNA transcripts that yielded the amplified TCR beta CDR3 regions. A set of HTBI primers served as the primers for a first-round RT-PCR of the TCR CDR3. TCRdb recomputed calls from the multiplex PCR reads with MiXCR, one row per CDR3 protein. The sample has about 510,000 distinct CDR3 sequences; around 50% are singletons. CDR1 is SNHLY, CDR2 FYNNEI, per germline. Trimming removed 8 bases from V and 2 bases from J, with 12 bases in between. The CDR3 is 13 amino acids. The rearrangement links TRBV2 to TRBJ2-5, with D possibly being TRBD2 (5 bases). The sample consisted of peripheral blood or thyroid tissue (not recorded which). The clonotype originates from an adult woman with Graves' disease, either hyperthyroidism or ophthalmopathy (not recorded which). The CDR3 coding sequence is TGTGCCAGCTCACCACGGACTCAAGAGACCCAGTACTTC. It specifies CASSPRTQETQYF.